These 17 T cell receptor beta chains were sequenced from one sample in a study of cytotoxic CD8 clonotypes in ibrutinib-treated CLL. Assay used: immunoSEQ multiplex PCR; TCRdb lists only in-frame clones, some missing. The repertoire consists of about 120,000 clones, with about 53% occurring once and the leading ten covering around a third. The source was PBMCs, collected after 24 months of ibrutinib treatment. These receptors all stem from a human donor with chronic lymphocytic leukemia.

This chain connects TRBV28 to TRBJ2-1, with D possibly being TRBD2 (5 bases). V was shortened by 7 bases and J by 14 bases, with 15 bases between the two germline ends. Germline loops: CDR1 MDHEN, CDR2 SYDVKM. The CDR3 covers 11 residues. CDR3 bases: TGTGCCAGCACGAATTCCGGGGTAGAGTTCTTC. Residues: CASTNSGVEFF.

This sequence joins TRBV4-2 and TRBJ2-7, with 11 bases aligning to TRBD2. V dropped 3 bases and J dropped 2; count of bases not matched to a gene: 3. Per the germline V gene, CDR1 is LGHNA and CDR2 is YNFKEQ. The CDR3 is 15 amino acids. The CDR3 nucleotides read TGTGCCAGCAGCCACCCGGGACTAGCGGCCTACGAGCAGTACTTC. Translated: CASSHPGLAAYEQYF.

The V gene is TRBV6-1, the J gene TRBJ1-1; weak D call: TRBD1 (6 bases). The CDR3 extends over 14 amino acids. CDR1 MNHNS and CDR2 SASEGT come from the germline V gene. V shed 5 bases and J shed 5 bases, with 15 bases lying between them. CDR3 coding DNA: TGTGCCAGCAGTCTCGGGGGCGGGCAGACTGAAGCTTTCTTT. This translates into CASSLGGGQTEAFF.

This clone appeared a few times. The CDR3 DNA reads as TGTGCCAGCAGCTTAGTAGTCGACAACTATGGCTACACCTTC. As protein: CASSLVVDNYGYTF. V and J are TRBV7-9 and TRBJ1-2; D is uncertain. V was pared by 1 base and J by 2 bases, with 8 bases between. The CDR3 consists of 14 residues. CDR1 is SEHNR and CDR2 is FQNEAQ in the germline V gene (reference sequence).

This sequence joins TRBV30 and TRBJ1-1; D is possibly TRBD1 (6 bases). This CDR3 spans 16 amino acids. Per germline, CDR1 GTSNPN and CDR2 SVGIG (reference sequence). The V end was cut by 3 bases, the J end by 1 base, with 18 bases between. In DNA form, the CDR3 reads TGTGCCTGGAGGAGCAACTGGGGGGGACAGAACACTGAAGCTTTCTTT. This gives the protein CAWRSNWGGQNTEAFF.

This CDR3 is CASSGTGNTGELFF. For the CDR3, the DNA is TGCGCCAGCAGCGGGACAGGGAACACCGGGGAGCTGTTTTTT. This chain uses TRBV10-2 with TRBJ2-2, with 8 bases aligning to TRBD1. In germline, CDR1 is WSHSY, CDR2 SAAADI. The V and J ends lost 6 bases and 1 base, in that order; junction bases with no gene match: 1. CDR3 length: 14 residues.

The DNA for the CDR3 is TGTGCCAGCAGTTGGCGGTCCAGTAGCAATCAGCCCCAGCATTTT. This gives the protein CASSWRSSSNQPQHF. The chain couples TRBV27 to TRBJ1-5; D uncertain. The CDR3 runs to 15 residues. Germline-derived CDR1 and CDR2 are MNHEY and SMNVEV (reference sequence). V was shortened by 4 bases and J by 0 bases, with 10 bases between the two germline ends.

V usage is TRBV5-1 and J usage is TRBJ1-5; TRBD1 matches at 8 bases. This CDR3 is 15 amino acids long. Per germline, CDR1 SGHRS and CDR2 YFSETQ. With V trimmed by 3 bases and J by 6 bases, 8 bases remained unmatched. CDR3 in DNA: TGCGCCAGCAGCTGGGGGAGCAGGGGGCTTCAGCCCCAGCATTTT. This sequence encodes CASSWGSRGLQPQHF.

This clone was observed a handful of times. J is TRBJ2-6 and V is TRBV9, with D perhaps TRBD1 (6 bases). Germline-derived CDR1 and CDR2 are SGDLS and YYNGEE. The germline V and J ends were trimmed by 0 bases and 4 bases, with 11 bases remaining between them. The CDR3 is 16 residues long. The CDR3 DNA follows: TGTGCCAGCAGCGTAGGAGGGACAACCGGGGCCAACGTCCTGACTTTC. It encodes CASSVGGTTGANVLTF.

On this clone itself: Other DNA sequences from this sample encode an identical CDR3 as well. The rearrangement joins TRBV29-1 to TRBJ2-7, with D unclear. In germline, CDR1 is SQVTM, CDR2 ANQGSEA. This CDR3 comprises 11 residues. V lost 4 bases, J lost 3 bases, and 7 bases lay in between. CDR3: CSVGQNYEQYF. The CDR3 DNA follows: TGCAGCGTTGGGCAGAACTACGAGCAGTACTTC.

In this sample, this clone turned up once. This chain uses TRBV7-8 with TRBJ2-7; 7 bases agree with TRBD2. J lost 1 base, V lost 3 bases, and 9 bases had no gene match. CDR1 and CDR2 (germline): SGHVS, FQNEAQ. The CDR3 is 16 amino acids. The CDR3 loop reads CASSFIGTTNSYEQYF. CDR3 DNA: TGTGCCAGCAGCTTTATTGGGACTACAAATTCCTACGAGCAGTACTTC.

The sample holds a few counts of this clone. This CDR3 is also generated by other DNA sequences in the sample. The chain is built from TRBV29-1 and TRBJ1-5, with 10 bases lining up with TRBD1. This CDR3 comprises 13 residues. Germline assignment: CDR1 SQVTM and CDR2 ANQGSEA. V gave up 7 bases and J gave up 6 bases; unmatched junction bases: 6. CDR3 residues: CSATTGGGQPQHF. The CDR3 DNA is TGCAGCGCAACGACAGGGGGCGGTCAGCCCCAGCATTTT.

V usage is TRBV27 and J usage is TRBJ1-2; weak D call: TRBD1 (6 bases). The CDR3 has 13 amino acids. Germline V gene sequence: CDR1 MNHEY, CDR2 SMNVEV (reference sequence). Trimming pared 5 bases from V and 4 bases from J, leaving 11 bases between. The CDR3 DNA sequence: TGTGCCAGCAGTCCAGGGGTGGGCTATGGCTACACCTTC. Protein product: CASSPGVGYGYTF.

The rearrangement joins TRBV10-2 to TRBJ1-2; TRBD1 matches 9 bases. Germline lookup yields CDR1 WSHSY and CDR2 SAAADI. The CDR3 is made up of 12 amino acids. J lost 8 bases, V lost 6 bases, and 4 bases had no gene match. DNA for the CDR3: TGCGCCAGCAGCGGGGACAGGGAGGGCTACACCTTC. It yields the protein CASSGDREGYTF.

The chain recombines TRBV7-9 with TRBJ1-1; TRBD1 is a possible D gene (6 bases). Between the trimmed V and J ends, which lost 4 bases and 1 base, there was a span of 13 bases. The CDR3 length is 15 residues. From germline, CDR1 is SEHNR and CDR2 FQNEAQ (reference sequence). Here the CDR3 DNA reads TGTGCCAGCAGCTACGCCGGGACACAGAACACTGAAGCTTTCTTT. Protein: CASSYAGTQNTEAFF.

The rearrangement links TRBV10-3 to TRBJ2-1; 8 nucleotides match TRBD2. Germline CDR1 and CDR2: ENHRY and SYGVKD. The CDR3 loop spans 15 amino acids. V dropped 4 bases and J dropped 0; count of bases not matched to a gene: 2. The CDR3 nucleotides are TGTGCCATCAGTGCGGGGACTAGCTCCTACAATGAGCAGTTCTTC. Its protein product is CAISAGTSSYNEQFF.

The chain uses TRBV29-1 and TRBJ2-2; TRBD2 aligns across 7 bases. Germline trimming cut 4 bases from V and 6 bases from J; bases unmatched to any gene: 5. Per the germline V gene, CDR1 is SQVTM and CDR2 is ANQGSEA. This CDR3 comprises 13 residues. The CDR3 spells CSVVGEGPGELFF. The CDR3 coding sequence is TGCAGCGTTGTAGGGGAGGGGCCCGGGGAGCTGTTTTTT.